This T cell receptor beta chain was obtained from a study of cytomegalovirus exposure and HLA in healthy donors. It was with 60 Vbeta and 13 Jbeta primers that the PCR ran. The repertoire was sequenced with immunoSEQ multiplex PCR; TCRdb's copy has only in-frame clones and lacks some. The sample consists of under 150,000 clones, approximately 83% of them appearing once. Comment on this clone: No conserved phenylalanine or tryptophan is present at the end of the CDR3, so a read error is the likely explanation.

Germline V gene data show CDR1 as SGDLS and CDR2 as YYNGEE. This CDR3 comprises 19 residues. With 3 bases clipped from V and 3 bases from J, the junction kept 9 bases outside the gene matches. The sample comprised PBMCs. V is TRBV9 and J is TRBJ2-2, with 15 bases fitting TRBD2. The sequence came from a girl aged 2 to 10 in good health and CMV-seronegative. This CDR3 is CASSGSGTSGGLYTGELFS. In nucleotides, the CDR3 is TGTGCCAGCAGCGGCTCCGGGACTAGCGGGGGGCTTTACACCGGGGAGCTGTTTTCT.